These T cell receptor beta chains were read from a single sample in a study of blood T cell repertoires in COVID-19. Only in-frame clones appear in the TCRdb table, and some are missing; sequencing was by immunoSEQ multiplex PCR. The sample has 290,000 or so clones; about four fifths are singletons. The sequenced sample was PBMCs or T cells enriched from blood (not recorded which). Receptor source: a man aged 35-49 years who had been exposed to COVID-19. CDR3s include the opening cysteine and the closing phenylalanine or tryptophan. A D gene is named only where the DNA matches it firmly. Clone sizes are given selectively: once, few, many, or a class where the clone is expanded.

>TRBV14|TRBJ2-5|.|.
TGTGCCAGCAGCCATATACAGGGGAGGCAAGAGACCCAGTACTTC
CASSHIQGRQETQYF
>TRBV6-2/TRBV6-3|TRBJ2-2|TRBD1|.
TGTGCCAGCAGCTCAGGGGGTGTCGAGCTGTTTTTT
CASSSGGVELFF
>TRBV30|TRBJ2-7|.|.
TGTGCCTGGAGAGATGGGGAGTTCTACGAGCAGTACTTC
CAWRDGEFYEQYF
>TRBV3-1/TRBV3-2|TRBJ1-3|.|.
TGTGCCAGCAGCCAAGAACTTAGCTCTGGAAACACCATATATTTT
CASSQELSSGNTIYF
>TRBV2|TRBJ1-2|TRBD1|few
TGTGCCAGCAGGACTCAGGGGGGTGGCTACACCTTC
CASRTQGGGYTF
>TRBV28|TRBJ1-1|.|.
TGTGCCAGCAGTTTTGGAGGGGTGGCGGTATTTGAAGCTTTCTTT
CASSFGGVAVFEAFF
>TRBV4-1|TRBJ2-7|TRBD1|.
TGCGCCAGCAGCCCAGGGGGACGGTCCTACGAGCAGTACTTC
CASSPGGRSYEQYF
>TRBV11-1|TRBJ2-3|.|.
TGTGCCAGCAGCTCCGACAGGATCCCAGATACGCAGTATTTT
CASSSDRIPDTQYF
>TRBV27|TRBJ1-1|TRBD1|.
TGTGCCAGCAAGGACGGCAGGGGGCTCCATAACACTGAAGCTTTCTTT
CASKDGRGLHNTEAFF
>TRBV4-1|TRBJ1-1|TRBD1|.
TGCGCCAGCAGCCAAGGGACAGGACATGAAGCTTTCTTT
CASSQGTGHEAFF
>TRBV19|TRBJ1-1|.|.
TGTGCCAGTACCAGGACAGAGCTCAACACTGAAGCTTTCTTT
CASTRTELNTEAFF
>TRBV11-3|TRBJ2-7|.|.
TGTGCCAGCAGTAGGGAGAACGAGCAGTACTTC
CASSRENEQYF